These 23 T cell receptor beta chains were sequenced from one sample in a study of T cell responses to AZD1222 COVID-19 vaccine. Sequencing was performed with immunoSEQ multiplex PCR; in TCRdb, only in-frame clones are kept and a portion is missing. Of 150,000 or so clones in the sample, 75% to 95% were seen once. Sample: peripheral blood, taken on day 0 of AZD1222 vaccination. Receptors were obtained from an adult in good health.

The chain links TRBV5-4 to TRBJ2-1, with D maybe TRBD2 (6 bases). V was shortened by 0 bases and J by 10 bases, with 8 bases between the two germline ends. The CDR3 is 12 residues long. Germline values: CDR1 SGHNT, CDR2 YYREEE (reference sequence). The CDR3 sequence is CASSLGGGEQFF. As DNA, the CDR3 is TGTGCCAGCAGCTTGGGTGGGGGGGAGCAGTTCTTC.

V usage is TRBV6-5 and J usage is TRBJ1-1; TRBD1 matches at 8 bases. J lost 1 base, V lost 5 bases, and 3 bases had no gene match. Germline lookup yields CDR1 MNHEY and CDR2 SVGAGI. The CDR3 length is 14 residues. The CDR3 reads CASSLDRANTEAFF. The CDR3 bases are TGTGCCAGCAGTCTGGACAGGGCGAACACTGAAGCTTTCTTT.

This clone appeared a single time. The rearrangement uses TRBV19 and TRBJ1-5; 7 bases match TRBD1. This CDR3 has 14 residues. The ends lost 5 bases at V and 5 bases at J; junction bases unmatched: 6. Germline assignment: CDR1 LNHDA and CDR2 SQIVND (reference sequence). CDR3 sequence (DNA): TGTGCCAGTAGTGGGGACAGTGCCCATCAGCCCCAGCATTTT. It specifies CASSGDSAHQPQHF.

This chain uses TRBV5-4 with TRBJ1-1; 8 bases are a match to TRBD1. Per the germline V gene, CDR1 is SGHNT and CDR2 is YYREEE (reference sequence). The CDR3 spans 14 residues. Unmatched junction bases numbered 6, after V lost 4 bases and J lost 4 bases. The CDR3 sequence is CASSGGQAITEAFF. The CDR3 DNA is TGTGCCAGCAGCGGGGGACAGGCGATCACTGAAGCTTTCTTT. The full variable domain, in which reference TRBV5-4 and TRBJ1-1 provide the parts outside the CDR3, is ETGVTQSPTHLIKTRGQQVTLRCSSQSGHNTVSWYQQALGQGPQFIFQYYREEENGRGNFPPRFSGLQFPNYSSELNVNALELDDSALYLCASSGGQAITEAFFGQGTRLTVV.

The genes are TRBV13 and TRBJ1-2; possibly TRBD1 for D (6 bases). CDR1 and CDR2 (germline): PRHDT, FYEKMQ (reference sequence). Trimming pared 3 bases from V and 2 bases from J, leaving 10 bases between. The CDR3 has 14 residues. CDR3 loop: CASSFTGTNYGYTF. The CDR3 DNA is TGTGCCAGCAGCTTCACCGGGACAAACTATGGCTACACCTTC. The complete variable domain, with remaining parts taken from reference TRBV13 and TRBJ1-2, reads AAGVIQSPRHLIKEKRETATLKCYPIPRHDTVYWYQQGPGQDPQFLISFYEKMQSDKGSIPDRFSAQQFSDYHSELNMSSLELGDSALYFCASSFTGTNYGYTFGSGTRLTVV.

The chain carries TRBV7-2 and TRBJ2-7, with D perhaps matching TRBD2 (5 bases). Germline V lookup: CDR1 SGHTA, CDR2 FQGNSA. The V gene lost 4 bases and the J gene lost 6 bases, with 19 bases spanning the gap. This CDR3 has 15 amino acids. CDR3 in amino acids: CASSSPLGNPTEQYF. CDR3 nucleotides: TGTGCCAGCAGCTCTCCCCTCGGGAACCCCACCGAGCAGTACTTC.

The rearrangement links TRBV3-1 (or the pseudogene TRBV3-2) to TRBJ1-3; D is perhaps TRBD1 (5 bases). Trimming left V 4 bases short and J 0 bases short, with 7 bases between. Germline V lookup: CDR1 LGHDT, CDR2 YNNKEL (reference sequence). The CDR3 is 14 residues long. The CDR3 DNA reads TGTGCCAGCAGCCTGGGGGGCTCTGGAAACACCATATATTTT. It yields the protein CASSLGGSGNTIYF.

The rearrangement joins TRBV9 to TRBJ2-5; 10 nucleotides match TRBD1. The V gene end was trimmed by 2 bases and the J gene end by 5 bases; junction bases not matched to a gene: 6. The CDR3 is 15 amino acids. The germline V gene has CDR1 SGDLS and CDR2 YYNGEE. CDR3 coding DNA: TGTGCCAGCAGCGTGGAGACAGGGGGCGGGGAGACCCAGTACTTC. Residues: CASSVETGGGETQYF.

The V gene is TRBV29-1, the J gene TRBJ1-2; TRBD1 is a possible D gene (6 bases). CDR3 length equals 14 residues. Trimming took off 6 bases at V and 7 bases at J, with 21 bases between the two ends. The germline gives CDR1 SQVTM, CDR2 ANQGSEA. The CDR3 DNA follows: TGCAGCGTCCGTTTTGGGGGGGCATCTAGTGGCTACACCTTC. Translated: CSVRFGGASSGYTF. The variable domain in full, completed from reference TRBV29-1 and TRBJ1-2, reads SAVISQKPSRDICQRGTSLTIQCQVDSQVTMMFWYRQQPGQSLTLIATANQGSEATYESGFVIDKFPISRPNLTFSTLTVSNMSPEDSSIYLCSVRFGGASSGYTFGSGTRLTVV.

The CDR3 DNA is TGTGCCAGCAGCCTGAGACATCAAGAGACCCAGTACTTC. This translates into CASSLRHQETQYF. The rearrangement links TRBV7-2 to TRBJ2-5; no clear D. The CDR3 is made up of 13 amino acids. Germline V lookup: CDR1 SGHTA, CDR2 FQGNSA. Between the trimmed V and J ends, which lost 5 bases and 2 bases, there was a span of 9 bases.

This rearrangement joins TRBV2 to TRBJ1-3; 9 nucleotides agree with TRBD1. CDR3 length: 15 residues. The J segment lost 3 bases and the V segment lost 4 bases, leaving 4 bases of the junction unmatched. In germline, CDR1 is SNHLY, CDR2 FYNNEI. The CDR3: CASSVGTGIGNTIYF. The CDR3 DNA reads TGTGCCAGCAGTGTCGGGACAGGGATTGGAAACACCATATATTTT. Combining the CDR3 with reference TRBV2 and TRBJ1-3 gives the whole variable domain EPEVTQTPSHQVTQMGQEVILRCVPISNHLYFYWYRQILGQKVEFLVSFYNNEISEKSEIFDDQFSVERPDGSNFTLKIRSTKLEDSAMYFCASSVGTGIGNTIYFGEGSWLTVV.

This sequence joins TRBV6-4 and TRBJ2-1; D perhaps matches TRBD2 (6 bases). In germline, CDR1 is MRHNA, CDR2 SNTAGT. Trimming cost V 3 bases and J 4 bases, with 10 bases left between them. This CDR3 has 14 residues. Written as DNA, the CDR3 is TGTGCCAGCAGTGAACTAGCCGGATACAATGAGCAGTTCTTC. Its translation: CASSELAGYNEQFF.

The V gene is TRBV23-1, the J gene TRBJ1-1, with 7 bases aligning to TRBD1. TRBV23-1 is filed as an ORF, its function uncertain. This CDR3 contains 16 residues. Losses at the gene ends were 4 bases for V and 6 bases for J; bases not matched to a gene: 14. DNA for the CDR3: TGCGCCAGCAGTCTTACATCGAAAGGGGGCCCCGCTGAAGCTTTCTTT. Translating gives CASSLTSKGGPAEAFF.

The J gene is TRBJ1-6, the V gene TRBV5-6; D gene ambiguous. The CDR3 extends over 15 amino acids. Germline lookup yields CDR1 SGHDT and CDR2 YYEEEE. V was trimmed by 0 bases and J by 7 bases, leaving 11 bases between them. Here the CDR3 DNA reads TGTGCCAGCAGCTTGGAAGGGTTCGGGAATTCACCCCTCCACTTT. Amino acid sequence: CASSLEGFGNSPLHF.

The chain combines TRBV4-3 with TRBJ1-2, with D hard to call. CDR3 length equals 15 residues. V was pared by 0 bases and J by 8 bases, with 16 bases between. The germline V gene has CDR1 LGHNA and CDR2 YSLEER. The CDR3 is CASSQDGGSVRGYTF. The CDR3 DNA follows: TGCGCCAGCAGCCAAGATGGCGGCAGTGTGAGAGGCTACACCTTC.

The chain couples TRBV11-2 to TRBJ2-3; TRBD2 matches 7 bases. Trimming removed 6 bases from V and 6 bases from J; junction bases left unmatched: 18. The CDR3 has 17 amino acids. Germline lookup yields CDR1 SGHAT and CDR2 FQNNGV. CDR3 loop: CASSSLGGGPPKDTQYF. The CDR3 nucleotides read TGTGCCAGCAGTTCCCTCGGGGGAGGGCCCCCGAAGGATACGCAGTATTTT.

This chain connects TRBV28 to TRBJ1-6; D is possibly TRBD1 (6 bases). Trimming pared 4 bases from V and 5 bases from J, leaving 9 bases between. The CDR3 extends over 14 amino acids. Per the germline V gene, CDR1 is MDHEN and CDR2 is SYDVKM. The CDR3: CASSSQGNNSPLHF. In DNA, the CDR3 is TGTGCCAGCAGTTCACAGGGAAATAATTCACCCCTCCACTTT.

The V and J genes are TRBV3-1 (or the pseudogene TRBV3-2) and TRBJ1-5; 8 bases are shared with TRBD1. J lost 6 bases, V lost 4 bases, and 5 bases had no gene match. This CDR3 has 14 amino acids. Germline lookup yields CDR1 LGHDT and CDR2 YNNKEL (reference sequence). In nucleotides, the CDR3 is TGTGCCAGCAGCCCAGGACAGGGTTTTCAGCCCCAGCATTTT. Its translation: CASSPGQGFQPQHF.

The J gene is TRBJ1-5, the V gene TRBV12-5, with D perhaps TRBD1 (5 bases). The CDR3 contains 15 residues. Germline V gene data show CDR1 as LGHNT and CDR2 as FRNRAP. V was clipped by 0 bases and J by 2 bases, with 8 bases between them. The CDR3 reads CASGLVRDGNQPQHF. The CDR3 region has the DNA TGTGCTAGTGGTTTGGTAAGGGACGGCAATCAGCCCCAGCATTTT.

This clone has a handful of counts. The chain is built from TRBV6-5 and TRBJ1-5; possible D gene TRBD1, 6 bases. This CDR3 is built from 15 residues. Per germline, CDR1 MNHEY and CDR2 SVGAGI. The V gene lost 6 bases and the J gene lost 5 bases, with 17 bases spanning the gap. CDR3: CASRSTGLVDQPQHF. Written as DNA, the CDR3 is TGTGCCAGCAGGTCGACAGGTTTAGTCGATCAGCCCCAGCATTTT.

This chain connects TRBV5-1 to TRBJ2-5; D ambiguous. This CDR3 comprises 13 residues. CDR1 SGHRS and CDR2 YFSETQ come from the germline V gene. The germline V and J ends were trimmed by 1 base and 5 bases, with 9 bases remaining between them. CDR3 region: CASSLPGLETQYF. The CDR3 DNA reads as TGCGCCAGCAGCTTGCCAGGTTTGGAGACCCAGTACTTC. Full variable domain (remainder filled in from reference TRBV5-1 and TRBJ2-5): KAGVTQTPRYLIKTRGQQVTLSCSPISGHRSVSWYQQTPGQGLQFLFEYFSETQRNKGNFPGRFSGRQFSNSRSEMNVSTLELGDSALYLCASSLPGLETQYFGPGTRLLVL.

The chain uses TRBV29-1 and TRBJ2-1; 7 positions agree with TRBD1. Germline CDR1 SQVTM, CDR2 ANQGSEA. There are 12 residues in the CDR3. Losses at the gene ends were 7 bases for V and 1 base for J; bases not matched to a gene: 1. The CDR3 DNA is TGCAGCGGGGGACAGTCCTACAATGAGCAGTTCTTC. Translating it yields CSGGQSYNEQFF.

The CDR3 bases are TGTGCCAGCAGCTTATTTGGTGCGGGTGGGACTGAAGCTTTCTTT. Translating it yields CASSLFGAGGTEAFF. The chain links TRBV7-3 to TRBJ1-1, with unresolved D. The CDR3 extends over 15 amino acids. Germline loops: CDR1 SGHTA, CDR2 FQGTGA. V was clipped by 2 bases and J by 5 bases, with 15 bases between them. The full variable domain, its missing parts supplied by reference TRBV7-3 and TRBJ1-1, is GAGVSQTPSNKVTEKGKYVELRCDPISGHTALYWYRQSLGQGPEFLIYFQGTGAADDSGLPNDRFFAVRPEGSVSTLKIQRTERGDSAVYLCASSLFGAGGTEAFFGQGTRLTVV.